The 17 T cell receptor beta chains in this list originate from one sample, sequenced in a study of blood T cells in healthy people across ages. A second PCR of 7 to 11 cycles used a sample-barcoded 5' primer and a J-beta primer mix. MiXCR, run by TCRdb on the 5' RACE reads, gives a single entry per CDR3 protein. The sample lists about a million distinct CDR3 sequences, 45% to 50% seen once, with roughly 13% in the top ten. Sequencing was done on a sample of blood. These receptors came from a man aged 25 to 45 in good health.

CDR3 DNA sequence: TGCGCCAGCAGCCAAGGGCAGTTGTTCTATAATTCACCCCTCCACTTT. This codes for CASSQGQLFYNSPLHF. The V gene is TRBV4-1, the J gene TRBJ1-6; D gene unclear. This CDR3 has 16 amino acids. CDR1 is MGHRA, CDR2 YSYEKL, per germline. V was trimmed by 1 base and J by 3 bases, leaving 10 bases between them.

The chain carries TRBV6-1 and TRBJ2-7, with 10 positions matching TRBD2. After removal of 7 bases from V and 0 bases from J, the junction contained 6 bases not matched to a gene. The CDR3 covers 15 residues. Germline-derived CDR1 and CDR2 are MNHNS and SASEGT. The CDR3 DNA reads TGTGCCAGCACCCGGACTAGCGGTAGCTCCTACGAGCAGTACTTC. It specifies CASTRTSGSSYEQYF.

This clonotype was found a few times. The J gene is TRBJ2-3, the V gene TRBV5-1; 12 positions match TRBD2. The CDR3 contains 18 residues. V was pared by 0 bases and J by 0 bases, with 5 bases of the junction left unmatched. Germline CDR1 is SGHRS and CDR2 is YFSETQ. In DNA form, the CDR3 reads TGCGCCAGCAGCTTGGGACTAGCGGGGGATACTAGCACAGATACGCAGTATTTT. It codes for CASSLGLAGDTSTDTQYF.

This chain links TRBV28 with TRBJ2-7; D unresolved. Germline CDR1 reads MDHEN; CDR2 reads SYDVKM. Trimming took off 3 bases at V and 6 bases at J, with 15 bases between the two ends. The CDR3 contains 14 residues. The CDR3 DNA reads as TGTGCCAGCAGTTTGGACGGCTACTCTCTCGAGCAGTACTTC. Its translation: CASSLDGYSLEQYF.

The chain links TRBV5-1 to TRBJ2-3, with 10 bases that match TRBD1. Per the germline V gene, CDR1 is SGHRS and CDR2 is YFSETQ. V trimming: 4 bases; J trimming: 5 bases; junction bases outside the gene matches: 7. The CDR3 has 15 amino acids. The CDR3 here is CASSQTGGKIDTQYF. The DNA for the CDR3 is TGCGCCAGCAGCCAGACAGGGGGCAAGATAGATACGCAGTATTTT.

The J gene is TRBJ2-7, the V gene TRBV3-1; D perhaps matches TRBD1 (7 bases). The V end lost 0 bases, the J end lost 4 bases, and 13 bases lay between the germline ends. Germline assignment: CDR1 LGHDT and CDR2 YNNKEL (reference sequence). The CDR3 spans 15 residues. In DNA form, the CDR3 reads TGTGCCAGCAGCCAAGATGGAGGGGGCTGGTACGAGCAGTACTTC. Translating it yields CASSQDGGGWYEQYF.

This clonotype was counted only a few times. The chain carries TRBV29-1 and TRBJ2-3, with 7 bases lining up with TRBD1. The CDR3 is 14 residues long. Germline CDR1 and CDR2: SQVTM and ANQGSEA. V shed 5 bases, J shed 6 bases, and the junction held 11 bases outside the gene matches. The CDR3 nucleotides read TGCAGCGTTCGAACAGGGGTACAGACGGATACGCAGTATTTT. It is translated as CSVRTGVQTDTQYF.

The rearrangement joins TRBV6-5 to TRBJ1-1; 9 bases map to TRBD1. V lost 0 bases, J lost 9 bases, and 11 bases stayed unmatched. CDR1 is MNHEY, CDR2 SVGAGI, per germline. This CDR3 comprises 16 residues. CDR3 amino acids: CASSYSGGRGQGQAFF. The CDR3 DNA reads as TGTGCCAGCAGTTACTCGGGAGGGAGAGGACAGGGGCAAGCTTTCTTT.

This clonotype was detected a few times. V and J are TRBV20-1 and TRBJ1-2; 8 bases agree with TRBD1. The CDR3 loop spans 13 amino acids. J was trimmed by 2 bases and V by 5 bases; bases with no gene match: 4. From germline, CDR1 is DFQATT and CDR2 SNEGSKA (reference sequence). CDR3 nucleotides: TGCAGTGCTCTACGACAGGGGAACTATGGCTACACCTTC. Translated, it gives CSALRQGNYGYTF.

In this sample, this clonotype turned up a few times. V gene TRBV15 combines with J gene TRBJ2-1; D unresolved. The CDR3 sequence is 12 residues long. Trimming shortened V by 5 bases and J by 7 bases, and 9 bases separated the two germline ends. In germline, CDR1 is LNHNV, CDR2 YYDKDF (reference sequence). The CDR3, as DNA: TGTGCCACCAGCCTAAATTTAAATGAGCAGTTCTTC. It encodes CATSLNLNEQFF. The whole variable domain, remainder taken from reference TRBV15 and TRBJ2-1, is DAMVIQNPRYQVTQFGKPVTLSCSQTLNHNVMYWYQQKSSQAPKLLFHYYDKDFNNEADTPDNFQSRRPNTSFCFLDIRSPGLGDTAMYLCATSLNLNEQFFGPGTRLTVL.

This clonotype came up many times. V usage is TRBV10-3 and J usage is TRBJ1-1; D is unresolved. V was trimmed by 3 bases and J by 4 bases, leaving 9 bases between them. CDR1 ENHRY and CDR2 SYGVKD come from the germline V gene. CDR3 length equals 13 residues. The CDR3 nucleotides are TGTGCCATCAGTGACGGTTACACCACTGAAGCTTTCTTT. Amino acid sequence: CAISDGYTTEAFF.

This chain uses TRBV10-3 with TRBJ1-1; D perhaps matches TRBD1 (5 bases). The ends were cut back, 6 bases at V and 2 bases at J, with 10 bases in the middle. This CDR3 has 13 amino acids. The germline CDR1 and CDR2 sequences are ENHRY and SYGVKD. The CDR3 loop reads CAIRNGGNTEAFF. CDR3 DNA sequence: TGTGCCATCAGGAATGGGGGAAACACTGAAGCTTTCTTT.

The chain links TRBV10-2 to TRBJ2-5; 11 bases are shared with TRBD2. This CDR3 comprises 14 residues. Germline CDR1 reads WSHSY; CDR2 reads SAAADI. V gave up 8 bases and J gave up 2 bases; unmatched junction bases: 4. The CDR3 loop reads CASGLAGYQETQYF. Written as DNA, the CDR3 is TGCGCCAGCGGACTAGCGGGTTATCAAGAGACCCAGTACTTC.

V gene TRBV7-6 combines with J gene TRBJ2-5, with D possibly matching TRBD1 (7 bases). The J call may be incorrect, as the DNA end agrees better with TRBJ2-7. Germline loops: CDR1 SGHVS, CDR2 FNYEAQ. This CDR3 has 17 amino acids. The CDR3 DNA is TGTGCCAGCAGCCCCCAACGACAGGGAGGTATCTACTACGAGCAGTACTTC. It encodes CASSPQRQGGIYYEQYF.

A single count supports this clonotype. The chain recombines TRBV5-1 with TRBJ2-7; 10 bases match TRBD2. Germline loops: CDR1 SGHRS, CDR2 YFSETQ. The CDR3 has 18 residues. The J segment lost 0 bases and the V segment lost 1 base, leaving 10 bases of the junction unmatched. DNA of the CDR3: TGCGCCAGCAGCTTGCGAACTAGCGGGGAACGCACCTCCTACGAGCAGTACTTC. Protein product: CASSLRTSGERTSYEQYF.

The rearrangement joins TRBV20-1 to TRBJ2-1, with TRBD2 identical over 13 bases. V lost 1 base and J lost 6; bases outside the gene matches: 3. Germline V CDR1 and CDR2: DFQATT, SNEGSKA (reference sequence). The CDR3 totals 15 residues. CDR3: CSARGTSGSINEQFF. CDR3 bases: TGCAGTGCTAGAGGGACTAGCGGGAGTATCAATGAGCAGTTCTTC.

The J gene is TRBJ2-1, the V gene TRBV4-3; TRBD2 matches 13 bases. V was clipped by 4 bases and J by 0 bases; unmatched bases: 15. Germline CDR1 LGHNA, CDR2 YSLEER. CDR3 size: 21 residues. The CDR3 region is CASSPAIDGTSGASSYNEQFF. CDR3 DNA: TGCGCCAGCAGCCCGGCAATCGACGGGACTAGCGGGGCGAGCTCCTACAATGAGCAGTTCTTC.